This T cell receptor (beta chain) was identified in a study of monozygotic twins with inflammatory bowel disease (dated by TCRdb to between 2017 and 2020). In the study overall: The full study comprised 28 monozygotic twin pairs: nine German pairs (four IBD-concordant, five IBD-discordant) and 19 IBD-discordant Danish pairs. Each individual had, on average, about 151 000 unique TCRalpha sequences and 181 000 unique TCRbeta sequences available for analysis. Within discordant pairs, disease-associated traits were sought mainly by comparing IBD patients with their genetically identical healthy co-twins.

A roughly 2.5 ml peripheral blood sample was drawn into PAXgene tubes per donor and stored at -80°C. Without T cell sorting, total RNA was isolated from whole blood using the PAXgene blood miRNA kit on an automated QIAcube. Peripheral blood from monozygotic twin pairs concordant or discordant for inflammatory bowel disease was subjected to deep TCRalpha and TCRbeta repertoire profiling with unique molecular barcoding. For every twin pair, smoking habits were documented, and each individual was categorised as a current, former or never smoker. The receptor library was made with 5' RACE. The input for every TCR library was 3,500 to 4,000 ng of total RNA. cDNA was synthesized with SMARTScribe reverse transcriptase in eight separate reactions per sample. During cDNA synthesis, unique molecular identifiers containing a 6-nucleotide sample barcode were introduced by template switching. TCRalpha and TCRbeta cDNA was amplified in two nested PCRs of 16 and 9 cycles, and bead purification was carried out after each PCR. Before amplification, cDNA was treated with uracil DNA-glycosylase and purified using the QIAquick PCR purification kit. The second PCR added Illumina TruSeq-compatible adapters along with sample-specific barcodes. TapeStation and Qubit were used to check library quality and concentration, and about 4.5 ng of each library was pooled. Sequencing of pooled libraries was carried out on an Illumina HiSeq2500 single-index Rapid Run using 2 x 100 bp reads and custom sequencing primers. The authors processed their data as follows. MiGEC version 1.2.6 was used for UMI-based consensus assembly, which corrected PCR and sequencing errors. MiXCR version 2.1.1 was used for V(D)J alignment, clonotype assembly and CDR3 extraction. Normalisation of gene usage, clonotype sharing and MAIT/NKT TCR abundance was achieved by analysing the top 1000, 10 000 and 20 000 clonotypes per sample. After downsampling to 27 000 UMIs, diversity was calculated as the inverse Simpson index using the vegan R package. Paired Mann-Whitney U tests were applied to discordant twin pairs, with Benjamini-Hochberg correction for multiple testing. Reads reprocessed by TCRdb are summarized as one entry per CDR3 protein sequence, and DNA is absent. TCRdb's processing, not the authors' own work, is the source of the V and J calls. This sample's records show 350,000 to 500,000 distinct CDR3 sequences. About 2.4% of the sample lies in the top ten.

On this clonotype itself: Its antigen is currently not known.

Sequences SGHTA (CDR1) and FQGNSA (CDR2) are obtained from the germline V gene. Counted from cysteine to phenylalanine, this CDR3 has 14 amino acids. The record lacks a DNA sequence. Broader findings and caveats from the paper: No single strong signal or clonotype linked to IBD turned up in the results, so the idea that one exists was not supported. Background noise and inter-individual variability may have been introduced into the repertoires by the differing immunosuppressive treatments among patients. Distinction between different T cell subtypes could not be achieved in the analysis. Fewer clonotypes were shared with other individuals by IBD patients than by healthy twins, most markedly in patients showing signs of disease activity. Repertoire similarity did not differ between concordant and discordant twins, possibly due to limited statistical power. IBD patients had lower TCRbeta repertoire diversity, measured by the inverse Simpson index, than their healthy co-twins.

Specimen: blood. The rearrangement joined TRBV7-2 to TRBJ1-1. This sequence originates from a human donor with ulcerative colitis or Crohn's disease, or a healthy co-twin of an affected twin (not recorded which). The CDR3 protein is CASNPNGQGTEAFF.